Listed below are T cell receptor beta chains from one sample, sequenced in a study of cytomegalovirus exposure and HLA in healthy donors. Only in-frame clones appear in the TCRdb table, and some are missing; sequencing was by immunoSEQ multiplex PCR. The sample yields approximately 140,000 clones, about 86% seen once. Material for sequencing was PBMCs. The receptor set was obtained from a man aged 40-49 years in good health and CMV-seropositive. CDR3s include the opening cysteine and the closing phenylalanine or tryptophan. The D gene is left open where the match is weak. The listing skips clone size in some rows; elsewhere it reads once, few, many or a size class.

size: .; V: TRBV5-1; J: TRBJ2-1; D: TRBD1; DNA: TGCGCCAGCAGCACGGGACAGTACTACAATGAGCAGTTCTTC; CDR3: CASSTGQYYNEQFF
size: .; V: TRBV5-1; J: TRBJ2-3; D: .; DNA: TGCGCCAGCAGCTTGGGTACAAGCACAGATACGCAGTATTTT; CDR3: CASSLGTSTDTQYF
size: few; V: TRBV5-5; J: TRBJ2-7; D: TRBD2; DNA: TGTGCCAGCAGCTTACAAAGCGGGAACTCCTACGAGCAGTACTTC; CDR3: CASSLQSGNSYEQYF
size: .; V: TRBV5-6; J: TRBJ2-2; D: .; DNA: TGTGCCAGCAGCTTGGGGCCAACGGGGTCCGGGGAGCTGTTTTTT; CDR3: CASSLGPTGSGELFF
size: .; V: TRBV30; J: TRBJ1-2; D: TRBD1; DNA: TGTGCCTCAGGACAGGGAAACTATGGCTACACCTTC; CDR3: CASGQGNYGYTF
size: .; V: TRBV9; J: TRBJ2-2; D: .; DNA: TGTGCCAGCACAGCGGGCTCGAACACCGGGGAGCTGTTTTTT; CDR3: CASTAGSNTGELFF
size: .; V: TRBV10-3; J: TRBJ1-1; D: TRBD1; DNA: TGTGCCATCAGTGATTTGCACAGGGGCGTCACTGAAGCTTTCTTT; CDR3: CAISDLHRGVTEAFF
size: .; V: TRBV10-3; J: TRBJ1-5; D: .; DNA: TGTGCCATCAGTGAGTTGATCCGCGAGAAACCCCAGCATTTT; CDR3: CAISELIREKPQHF
size: .; V: TRBV11-2; J: TRBJ2-7; D: TRBD1; DNA: TGTGCCAGCAGCCCGACAGGGGTCCCCGAGCAGTACTTC; CDR3: CASSPTGVPEQYF
size: .; V: TRBV5-6; J: TRBJ2-1; D: TRBD2; DNA: TGTGCCAGCACGGGGGGGCCAAACAATGAGCAGTTCTTC; CDR3: CASTGGPNNEQFF
size: .; V: TRBV5-1; J: TRBJ2-7; D: TRBD2; DNA: TGCGCCAGCAGCTCCGGGGCGGGGGAAGTTAGTGAGCAGTACTTC; CDR3: CASSSGAGEVSEQYF
size: .; V: TRBV2; J: TRBJ1-2; D: .; DNA: TGTGCCAGCAGTCGAACCGGGTCCTATGGCTACACCTTC; CDR3: CASSRTGSYGYTF
size: .; V: TRBV7-3; J: TRBJ2-2; D: TRBD1; DNA: TGTGCCAGCAGCTTGGGTCGTCCCGGGACAGGGGTCGGCACCGGGGAGCTGTTTTTT; CDR3: CASSLGRPGTGVGTGELFF
size: many; V: TRBV5-1; J: TRBJ2-1; D: TRBD2; DNA: TGCGCCAGCAGCTCATTCAGGAGCGGGGGGGCCGTAGAGCAGTTCTTC; CDR3: CASSSFRSGGAVEQFF
size: few; V: TRBV5-1; J: TRBJ1-1; D: TRBD1; DNA: TGCGCCAGCAGCAAGACGACAGGGGAATGGCACACTGAAGCTTTCTTT; CDR3: CASSKTTGEWHTEAFF
size: once; V: TRBV2; J: TRBJ1-4; D: TRBD1; DNA: TGTGCCAGCAGAATAACGGGACAGCAGAATGAAAAACTGTTTTTT; CDR3: CASRITGQQNEKLFF
size: .; V: TRBV27; J: TRBJ2-2; D: TRBD1; DNA: TGTGCCAGCCACGTCGATCAGACAGGGGGCCCCGGGGAGCTGTTTTTT; CDR3: CASHVDQTGGPGELFF
size: .; V: TRBV12-5; J: TRBJ1-6; D: .; DNA: TGTGCTAGTGGTTTGACCCAGCGTTCACCCCTCCACTTT; CDR3: CASGLTQRSPLHF
size: .; V: TRBV7-9; J: TRBJ2-7; D: .; DNA: TGTGCCAGCAGCTTAGCGCGGCAGAACTCCTACGAGCAGTACTTC; CDR3: CASSLARQNSYEQYF
size: .; V: TRBV2; J: TRBJ1-5; D: .; DNA: TGTGCCAGCAGTGAAGAGGGCAGGGCCCGACAGCCCCAGCATTTT; CDR3: CASSEEGRARQPQHF
size: few; V: TRBV13; J: TRBJ2-7; D: TRBD2; DNA: TGTGCCAGCAGCCCCGGACTAGCGCAGGACGAGCAGTACTTC; CDR3: CASSPGLAQDEQYF
size: .; V: TRBV29-1; J: TRBJ1-3; D: .; DNA: TGCAGCGCCAGCGGGGCAGGAAACACCATATATTTT; CDR3: CSASGAGNTIYF
size: .; V: TRBV7-8; J: TRBJ1-2; D: .; DNA: TGTGCCAGCAGCCACACCCCCGGCGGATCTAACTATGGCTACACCTTC; CDR3: CASSHTPGGSNYGYTF
size: .; V: TRBV30; J: TRBJ2-7; D: TRBD2; DNA: TGTGCCTGGTCCCATGGGGGGACTATCTACGAGCAGTACTTC; CDR3: CAWSHGGTIYEQYF
size: .; V: TRBV28; J: TRBJ1-2; D: .; DNA: TGTGCCAGCAGTTTACTTCTAGGGGACTATGGCTACACCTTC; CDR3: CASSLLLGDYGYTF
size: few; V: TRBV5-1; J: TRBJ1-2; D: TRBD1; DNA: TGCGCCAGCACACCCTCCTTGGACAGGGAATATGGCTACACCTTC; CDR3: CASTPSLDREYGYTF
size: once; V: TRBV5-4; J: TRBJ2-2; D: TRBD2; DNA: TGTGCCAGCAGCCGGGGACTAGCGACGAACACCGGGGAGCTGTTTTTT; CDR3: CASSRGLATNTGELFF
size: .; V: TRBV11-3; J: TRBJ1-2; D: .; DNA: TGTGCCAGCAGCTTCTCGGGAGCCTGGAACTATGGCTACACCTTC; CDR3: CASSFSGAWNYGYTF
size: .; V: TRBV6-1; J: TRBJ2-2; D: .; DNA: TGTGCCAGCCTAGTTCGGGGGTTCGGCACCGGGGAGCTGTTTTTT; CDR3: CASLVRGFGTGELFF
size: .; V: TRBV9; J: TRBJ2-1; D: TRBD1; DNA: TGTGCCAGCAGCGTACGGACAGGGGGCGCACTGGATGAGCAGTTCTTC; CDR3: CASSVRTGGALDEQFF
size: .; V: TRBV30; J: TRBJ2-7; D: TRBD1; DNA: TGTGCCTGGAGTGCCCGGACAGGGGCCTACGAGCAGTACTTC; CDR3: CAWSARTGAYEQYF
size: few; V: TRBV9; J: TRBJ2-5; D: TRBD2; DNA: TGTGCCAGCAGCGTAGAGGGTGGGACTAGCGGTCGGGAGACCCAGTACTTC; CDR3: CASSVEGGTSGRETQYF
size: .; V: TRBV27; J: TRBJ1-1; D: TRBD1; DNA: TGTGCCAGCAGTTCAGGGGGCTGGACTGAAGCTTTCTTT; CDR3: CASSSGGWTEAFF
size: once; V: TRBV5-6; J: TRBJ2-3; D: .; DNA: TGTGCCAGCAGCTTGCGAGTCTCCGGCACAGATACGCAGTATTTT; CDR3: CASSLRVSGTDTQYF
size: .; V: TRBV13; J: TRBJ2-3; D: TRBD2; DNA: TGTGCCAGCAGCTTATGGGCTAGCGGGGGAGTTACAGATACGCAGTATTTT; CDR3: CASSLWASGGVTDTQYF
size: .; V: TRBV7-8; J: TRBJ1-2; D: TRBD1; DNA: TGTGCCAGCAGCCGTCGGACAGGGTTTGGCTACACCTTC; CDR3: CASSRRTGFGYTF
size: .; V: TRBV5-1; J: TRBJ1-2; D: .; DNA: TGCGCCAGCAGTACGGGGGGGGATTTTTACTATGGCTACACCTTC; CDR3: CASSTGGDFYYGYTF
size: .; V: TRBV5-1; J: TRBJ2-1; D: TRBD2; DNA: TGCGCCAGCAGCTTGGACTTAGCGGGGTACAATGAGCAGTTCTTC; CDR3: CASSLDLAGYNEQFF
size: once; V: TRBV10-3; J: TRBJ2-5; D: TRBD1; DNA: TGTGCCATCAGTGGGTCTGCAGGGGGAATCCAAGAGACCCAGTACTTC; CDR3: CAISGSAGGIQETQYF
size: .; V: TRBV5-1; J: TRBJ2-2; D: .; DNA: TGCGCCAGCAGCGAAACAGGTTACACCGGGGAGCTGTTTTTT; CDR3: CASSETGYTGELFF
size: .; V: TRBV27; J: TRBJ2-5; D: .; DNA: TGTGCCAGCAGTCCCCTGGGGAGCAGGTACCAAGAGACCCAGTACTTC; CDR3: CASSPLGSRYQETQYF
size: .; V: TRBV7-8; J: TRBJ1-4; D: .; DNA: TGTGCCAGCAGCTTAAGGTCACAGAGTAATGAAAAACTGTTTTTT; CDR3: CASSLRSQSNEKLFF
size: few; V: TRBV6-5; J: TRBJ2-7; D: .; DNA: TGTGCCAGCAGTTACTCAGGAGGTTTCAGCTACGAGCAGTACTTC; CDR3: CASSYSGGFSYEQYF
size: .; V: TRBV5-1; J: TRBJ2-1; D: .; DNA: TGCGCCAGCAGACTGGCGCGGTCCTACAATGAGCAGTTCTTC; CDR3: CASRLARSYNEQFF
size: .; V: TRBV25-1; J: TRBJ2-2; D: .; DNA: TGTGCCAGCAGTGAACCCAGGGCCGAACACACCGGGGAGCTGTTTTTT; CDR3: CASSEPRAEHTGELFF
size: .; V: TRBV5-1; J: TRBJ2-7; D: .; DNA: TGCGCCAGCAGGGACTGGGACTACGAGCAGTACTTC; CDR3: CASRDWDYEQYF
size: few; V: TRBV10-1; J: TRBJ2-7; D: TRBD2; DNA: TGCGCCAGCAGCCTGGGGAGGGGCTCCTACGAGCAGTACTTC; CDR3: CASSLGRGSYEQYF
size: .; V: TRBV7-9; J: TRBJ2-2; D: .; DNA: TGTTCCAGCAGCTTAAGCGCCGGGGAGCTGTTTTTT; CDR3: CSSSLSAGELFF
size: .; V: TRBV6-1; J: TRBJ2-5; D: TRBD2; DNA: TGTGCCAGCACTCGGGAGGGGGAGACCCAGTACTTC; CDR3: CASTREGETQYF
size: .; V: TRBV5-1; J: TRBJ2-3; D: TRBD2; DNA: TGCGCCAGCAGCTTGGGAATAGCGGGAGCCAGCACAGATACGCAGTATTTT; CDR3: CASSLGIAGASTDTQYF
size: .; V: TRBV14; J: TRBJ1-6; D: .; DNA: TGTGCCAGCAGCCAGGGGAGCTCCTATAATTCACCCCTCCACTTT; CDR3: CASSQGSSYNSPLHF
size: .; V: TRBV7-9; J: TRBJ2-5; D: TRBD1; DNA: TGTGCCAGCAGCTTAGGTACGGGACAGGGAGAACTTCGAAAGACCCAGTACTTC; CDR3: CASSLGTGQGELRKTQYF
size: .; V: TRBV7-9; J: TRBJ2-5; D: .; DNA: TGTGCCAGCAGCTTCAGGGCCCAAGAGACCCAGTACTTC; CDR3: CASSFRAQETQYF
size: .; V: TRBV7-6; J: TRBJ2-6; D: TRBD1; DNA: TGTGCCAGCAGCTTATTATGGGACAGGGGTTCTCTCGGGGCCAACGTCCTGACTTTC; CDR3: CASSLLWDRGSLGANVLTF
size: .; V: TRBV5-1; J: TRBJ2-3; D: .; DNA: TGCGCCAGCAGCCTCGAGGGGGGGGGCACAGATACGCAGTATTTT; CDR3: CASSLEGGGTDTQYF